These 9 T cell receptor beta chains were sequenced from one sample in a study of T cells expressing NK-cell markers. TCRdb re-analyzed the 5' RACE reads; it lists each CDR3 protein once, without DNA. There are about 21,000 distinct CDR3 sequences in the sample, with roughly three fifths held by the top ten. The sample was blood T cells: a sorted CD56 or NKG2C T cell subset, CD4+ or CD8+ T cells, or bulk PBMC T cells (not recorded which). Receptors were obtained from a man aged 18-70 years in good health.

The chain is built from TRBV10-2 and TRBJ1-1; lacking DNA, the TRBD1 call made by TCRdb goes unchecked. CDR1 is WSHSY and CDR2 is SAAADI in the germline V gene. The CDR3 covers 13 residues. Here the CDR3 reads CASSDGGRTEAFF.

This chain uses TRBV12-3 or TRBV12-4 with TRBJ2-7; the TCRdb call, TRBD2, lacks DNA for checking. This CDR3 has 16 residues. The CDR3 reads CASSPRTSGTTYEQYF.

This chain uses TRBV10-3 with TRBJ1-1. CDR1 is ENHRY and CDR2 is SYGVKD in the germline V gene. This CDR3 is 12 amino acids long. The CDR3 sequence: CAISDSGTEAFF.

The chain is built from TRBV20-1 and TRBJ2-5; TCRdb outputs TRBD1, but without DNA this stays unchecked. This CDR3 has 13 residues. Germline V gene data show CDR1 as DFQATT and CDR2 as SNEGSKA (reference sequence). This CDR3 reads CSASRADQETQYF.

This chain links TRBV5-1 with TRBJ2-4; the D gene TCRdb calls, TRBD1, cannot be checked with no DNA. The CDR3 is 14 residues long. Looked up from germline, CDR1 is SGHRS and CDR2 is YFSETQ. CDR3 protein: CASSLSQGQNIQYF.

The V gene is TRBV25-1, the J gene TRBJ2-5; lacking DNA, the TRBD1 call made by TCRdb goes unchecked. Germline V gene data show CDR1 as MGHDK and CDR2 as SYGVNS. CDR3 length equals 22 residues. This CDR3 reads CASSGPPVGQGRSSAPAETQYF.

The rearrangement joins TRBV29-1 to TRBJ1-2; the TCRdb D gene call, TRBD1, has no DNA to confirm it. Germline CDR1 and CDR2: SQVTM and ANQGSEA. The CDR3 runs to 11 residues. This CDR3 reads CSADSNYGYTF.

The chain recombines TRBV4-3 with TRBJ2-2; no DNA is available, so the TRBD1 call from TCRdb remains unchecked. Germline CDR1 is LGHNA and CDR2 is YSLEER. The CDR3 is 16 amino acids. This CDR3 reads CASSQGPRGNTGELFF.

The V gene is TRBV4-3, the J gene TRBJ2-7; the TRBD1 assignment by TCRdb is unverifiable without DNA. The CDR3 is made up of 14 amino acids. CDR1 is LGHNA and CDR2 is YSLEER in the germline V gene. The CDR3 here is CASSPGTGTYEQYF.